The subject of this entry is one T cell receptor beta chain. The antigen is undetermined. Primers: 60 Vbeta forward and 13 Jbeta reverse. The data were produced by immunoSEQ multiplex PCR, yet TCRdb's version contains in-frame clones alone and is incomplete. The sample includes tens of thousands of clones. These data come from a study of cytomegalovirus exposure and HLA in healthy donors. Study-wide context: In a previous analysis, nearly 120 million unique TCR beta sequences were found from approximately 180 million T cells. Study outcomes and limitations: DRB1 showed the most TCR associations and HLA-C the fewest in a later analysis, as rates varied by HLA locus. As a later analysis revealed, most CMV-associated TCR beta chains appeared HLA-restricted.

The ends lost 6 bases at V and 1 base at J; junction bases unmatched: 0. The CDR3 is 13 residues long. CDR1 and CDR2 (germline): MDHEN, SYDVKM. V is TRBV28 and J is TRBJ1-1; TRBD1 matches 9 bases. The sample consisted of PBMCs. The source of this sequence is a male donor in good health and CMV-seronegative. CDR3 loop: CASRTGGNTEAFF. CDR3 in DNA: TGTGCCAGCAGGACAGGGGGGAACACTGAAGCTTTCTTT.